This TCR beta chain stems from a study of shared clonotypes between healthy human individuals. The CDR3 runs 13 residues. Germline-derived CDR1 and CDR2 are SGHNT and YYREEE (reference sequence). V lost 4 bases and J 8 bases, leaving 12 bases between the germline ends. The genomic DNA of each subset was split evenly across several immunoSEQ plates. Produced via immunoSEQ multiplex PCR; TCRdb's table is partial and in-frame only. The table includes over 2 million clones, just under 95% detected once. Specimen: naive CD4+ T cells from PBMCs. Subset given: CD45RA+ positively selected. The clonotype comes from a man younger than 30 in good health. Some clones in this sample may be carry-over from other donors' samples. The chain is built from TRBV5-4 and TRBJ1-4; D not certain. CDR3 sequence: CASSPGAREKLFF. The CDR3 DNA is TGTGCCAGCAGCCCCGGTGCTAGAGAAAAACTGTTTTTT.